Listed below are T cell receptor beta chains from one sample, sequenced in a study of read filtering for tumor transcriptome and immune sequencing. MiXCR, applied by TCRdb to the reads, yields one record per CDR3 protein. The sample carries nearly 60,000 distinct CDR3 sequences, about 12% recorded once. Sequencing used a population of CD138-negative cells sorted from bone marrow. The receptors here all came from a donor aged 40 or older with multiple myeloma. Each CDR3 is given with its conserved first and last residue. The order of the fields is clone size, V gene, J gene, CDR3 protein. Only some rows state a clone size, as once, few, many or a class for expanded clones.

clone size: many
V gene: TRBV6-2/TRBV6-3
J gene: TRBJ2-2
CDR3 protein: CASRDRGWTGELFF

clone size: many
V gene: TRBV4-1
J gene: TRBJ1-2
CDR3 protein: CASSRSGGGDGYTF

clone size: many
V gene: TRBV20-1
J gene: TRBJ2-3
CDR3 protein: CSVQQGQGRADTQYF

clone size: many
V gene: TRBV2
J gene: TRBJ1-5
CDR3 protein: CASQEQGASNQPQHF

clone size: many
V gene: TRBV11-2
J gene: TRBJ2-3
CDR3 protein: CASSLSQGGQYF

clone size: many
V gene: TRBV5-1
J gene: TRBJ1-1
CDR3 protein: CASSLAQGRDTEAFF

clone size: many
V gene: TRBV10-3
J gene: TRBJ2-7
CDR3 protein: CAITPGQKNYEQYF

clone size: many
V gene: TRBV2
J gene: TRBJ2-4
CDR3 protein: CATGGDSSQNIQYF

clone size: many
V gene: TRBV20-1
J gene: TRBJ2-3
CDR3 protein: CSARDTARGLALQYF

clone size: many
V gene: TRBV7-9
J gene: TRBJ2-3
CDR3 protein: CASSLSPAGQGKDTQYF

clone size: many
V gene: TRBV20-1
J gene: TRBJ1-2
CDR3 protein: CSVLFVYGYTF

clone size: many
V gene: TRBV20-1
J gene: TRBJ2-7
CDR3 protein: CSARSWGYEQYF

clone size: many
V gene: TRBV6-2/TRBV6-3
J gene: TRBJ1-1
CDR3 protein: CASSYLRGRPNTEAFF

clone size: many
V gene: TRBV28
J gene: TRBJ1-5
CDR3 protein: CASTTGQGVRQPQHF

clone size: -
V gene: TRBV24-1
J gene: TRBJ2-6
CDR3 protein: CATSGSGGANVLTF

clone size: many
V gene: TRBV29-1
J gene: TRBJ2-2
CDR3 protein: CSACPRNTGELFF

clone size: many
V gene: TRBV6-5
J gene: TRBJ1-6
CDR3 protein: CASSYNYSPLHF

clone size: many
V gene: TRBV18
J gene: TRBJ2-1
CDR3 protein: CASSPLVVDEQFF

clone size: many
V gene: TRBV7-8
J gene: TRBJ1-6
CDR3 protein: CASSSLAVAVTLHF

clone size: many
V gene: TRBV7-2
J gene: TRBJ1-6
CDR3 protein: CASTTGQDYNSPLHF

clone size: many
V gene: TRBV30
J gene: TRBJ1-1
CDR3 protein: CAWRMNTEAFF

clone size: many
V gene: TRBV20-1
J gene: TRBJ2-4
CDR3 protein: CSGTIAKNIQYF

clone size: many
V gene: TRBV7-2
J gene: TRBJ2-3
CDR3 protein: CASSLGPTDTQYF

clone size: -
V gene: TRBV28
J gene: TRBJ2-3
CDR3 protein: CASSPLRSITQYF

clone size: many
V gene: TRBV5-1
J gene: TRBJ2-1
CDR3 protein: CASSSSGSRYNEQFF

clone size: many
V gene: TRBV12-3/TRBV12-4
J gene: TRBJ1-1
CDR3 protein: CASSLWGLGENTEAFF

clone size: many
V gene: TRBV20-1
J gene: TRBJ2-7
CDR3 protein: CSARGAGGGAYEQYF

clone size: many
V gene: TRBV6-1
J gene: TRBJ1-5
CDR3 protein: CASRKNFDGGDQPQHF

clone size: many
V gene: TRBV27
J gene: TRBJ1-1
CDR3 protein: CASSLSGAHDTEAFF

clone size: many
V gene: TRBV7-8
J gene: TRBJ1-5
CDR3 protein: CASSLVGSGASQPQHF

clone size: many
V gene: TRBV6-5
J gene: TRBJ1-5
CDR3 protein: CASRLQGGGNQPQHF

clone size: few
V gene: TRBV12-3/TRBV12-4
J gene: TRBJ2-3
CDR3 protein: CASSLRLAGTSTDTQYF

clone size: few
V gene: TRBV9
J gene: TRBJ2-7
CDR3 protein: CASGPGHPARDGQYF

clone size: many
V gene: TRBV27
J gene: TRBJ1-1
CDR3 protein: CASSLFPREGSEAFF

clone size: many
V gene: TRBV7-2
J gene: TRBJ2-5
CDR3 protein: CASSLPSTSRETQYF

clone size: many
V gene: TRBV2
J gene: TRBJ2-2
CDR3 protein: CASWQGIAGELFF

clone size: few
V gene: TRBV7-6
J gene: TRBJ2-3
CDR3 protein: CASRTPATDTQYF

clone size: many
V gene: TRBV7-9
J gene: TRBJ2-2
CDR3 protein: CASIQGVGQENTGELFF

clone size: -
V gene: TRBV3-1
J gene: TRBJ1-1
CDR3 protein: CASSQRGTDSEAFF

clone size: few
V gene: TRBV5-1
J gene: TRBJ1-1
CDR3 protein: CASSLIGRLTSGQLEAFF

clone size: many
V gene: TRBV19
J gene: TRBJ2-1
CDR3 protein: CASSIFGYEQFF

clone size: many
V gene: TRBV6-1
J gene: TRBJ1-4
CDR3 protein: CASSRTATNEKLFF

clone size: many
V gene: TRBV18
J gene: TRBJ2-1
CDR3 protein: CASSPGYNEQFF

clone size: -
V gene: TRBV9
J gene: TRBJ1-3
CDR3 protein: CASSTSGASGNTIYF

clone size: many
V gene: TRBV20-1
J gene: TRBJ1-4
CDR3 protein: CSARRGTDEKLFF

clone size: -
V gene: TRBV9
J gene: TRBJ2-7
CDR3 protein: CASSRYDYEQYF

clone size: few
V gene: TRBV7-9
J gene: TRBJ2-2
CDR3 protein: CASSAQGVNTGELFF

clone size: many
V gene: TRBV6-2/TRBV6-3
J gene: TRBJ2-3
CDR3 protein: CASSYSQGAHRTDTQYF

clone size: few
V gene: TRBV14
J gene: TRBJ1-2
CDR3 protein: CASSQFVTSLGYTF

clone size: many
V gene: TRBV18
J gene: TRBJ1-1
CDR3 protein: CASSPGERTTEAFF

clone size: many
V gene: TRBV5-1
J gene: TRBJ1-1
CDR3 protein: CASRMEGRPEAFF

clone size: many
V gene: TRBV20-1
J gene: TRBJ2-7
CDR3 protein: CSARGPGQTSSYEQYF

clone size: -
V gene: TRBV6-1
J gene: TRBJ1-2
CDR3 protein: CASRQNYGYTF

clone size: many
V gene: TRBV4-1
J gene: TRBJ2-2
CDR3 protein: CASQEKRGGGAEELFF

clone size: many
V gene: TRBV7-2
J gene: TRBJ2-7
CDR3 protein: CASSAASGGSAYEQYF